These 18 T cell receptor beta chains came from one sample sequenced in a study of T-cell reconstitution after alpha-beta-depleted transplantation in children. Library preparation (for TCRbeta) was performed with unique molecular identifiers. TCRdb analysed the PCR reads with MiXCR anew, one entry per CDR3 protein. The repertoire holds roughly 500,000 distinct CDR3 sequences, under 15% seen once, with 4.5% to 6% in the top ten. Source: PBMCs from the stem cell graft donor, taken from the stem cell graft. The source is a human donor who donated a stem cell graft to a child with combined immunodeficiency.

The J gene is TRBJ2-1, the V gene TRBV10-3; D tentatively reads TRBD1 or TRBD2 (5 bases each). The V gene's germline CDR1 is ENHRY and CDR2 SYGVKD. The CDR3 runs 14 residues. V was trimmed by 10 bases and J by 9 bases, leaving 22 bases between them. CDR3 coding DNA: TGTGCCACCTTGGGGCCGGGGAAGGCTAGTGAGCAGTTCTTC. It specifies CATLGPGKASEQFF.

This clonotype was seen more than once but under ten times. The chain joins TRBV29-1 to TRBJ2-3; 8 bases align to TRBD2. Trimming took 6 bases from V and 0 from J; bases not matched to a gene: 8. CDR3 size: 15 residues. Germline V CDR1 and CDR2: SQVTM, ANQGSEA. Here the CDR3 reads CSVYYTSGSTDTQYF. The CDR3 DNA reads as TGCAGCGTATACTATACTAGCGGCAGCACAGATACGCAGTATTTT.

This sequence joins TRBV20-1 and TRBJ2-7; perhaps TRBD2 as D (5 bases). The CDR3 length is 13 residues. Germline CDR1 is DFQATT and CDR2 is SNEGSKA (reference sequence). Trimming cost V 4 bases and J 5 bases, with 15 bases left between them. The CDR3 coding sequence is TGCAGTGCTATTAGCCCGCTCGGGAACGAGCAGTACTTC. This sequence encodes CSAISPLGNEQYF.

This chain joins TRBV29-1 and TRBJ2-2, with D tentatively TRBD1 (6 bases). The germline CDR1 and CDR2 sequences are SQVTM and ANQGSEA. V was trimmed by 3 bases and J by 2 bases, leaving 10 bases between them. This CDR3 is built from 14 residues. CDR3 sequence: CSVEDSSNTGELFF. CDR3 bases: TGCAGCGTTGAGGACAGCTCTAACACCGGGGAGCTGTTTTTT.

This clonotype was observed at least ten times. V is TRBV2 and J is TRBJ2-7; D not resolved. Germline CDR1 SNHLY, CDR2 FYNNEI. CDR3 length: 12 residues. V was clipped by 3 bases and J by 5 bases, with 8 bases between them. The CDR3 DNA reads as TGTGCCAGCAGTGAGTCGCTCAACGAGCAGTACTTC. Amino acid sequence: CASSESLNEQYF.

This clonotype was picked up a small number of times. The CDR3 sequence: CASSLGPSGGKETQYF. CDR3 bases: TGTGCCAGCAGCTTAGGTCCTAGCGGGGGGAAGGAGACCCAGTACTTC. The chain has TRBV7-2 and TRBJ2-5; 11 bases are shared with TRBD2. Germline V gene lookup returns CDR1 SGHTA and CDR2 FQGNSA. Trimming cost V 1 base and J 5 bases; bases outside gene matches: 6. The CDR3 extends over 16 amino acids.

V gene TRBV5-5 combines with J gene TRBJ1-1; D not certain. The CDR3 consists of 13 residues. CDR1 is SGHKS, CDR2 YYEKEE, per germline (reference sequence). The germline V and J ends were trimmed by 0 bases and 3 bases, with 6 bases remaining between them. The CDR3 nucleotides read TGTGCCAGCAGCTTGGTCCGGTACACTGAAGCTTTCTTT. Residues: CASSLVRYTEAFF.

This clonotype was counted a few times. The chain combines TRBV6-1 with TRBJ2-1; TRBD2 might be the D (5 bases). Per the germline V gene, CDR1 is MNHNS and CDR2 is SASEGT. Between the trimmed V and J ends, which lost 3 bases and 9 bases, there was a span of 12 bases. The CDR3 has 13 amino acids. CDR3 bases: TGTGCCAGCAGTGAGATTGGACTTTCTGAGCAGTTCTTC. As protein: CASSEIGLSEQFF.

This clonotype appeared a few times. The chain recombines TRBV29-1 with TRBJ2-1; D unresolved. The germline CDR1 and CDR2 sequences are SQVTM and ANQGSEA. CDR3 length equals 12 residues. V was shortened by 0 bases and J by 7 bases, with 7 bases between the two germline ends. The CDR3 nucleotides are TGCAGCGTTGAAGAAGGACCGAATGAGCAGTTCTTC. This gives the protein CSVEEGPNEQFF.

The table lists this clonotype with a few counts. This chain connects TRBV4-3 to TRBJ1-5, with 9 bases identical to TRBD1. This CDR3 contains 15 residues. CDR1 is LGHNA, CDR2 YSLEER, per germline. The V segment lost 5 bases and the J segment 4 bases; nucleotides outside the gene matches: 6. CDR3 residues: CASSEYRGLNQPQHF. The CDR3, as DNA: TGCGCCAGCAGCGAATACAGGGGGCTGAATCAGCCCCAGCATTTT.

This clonotype was observed at least ten times. This rearrangement joins TRBV7-2 to TRBJ2-1; the D is unclear. CDR1 and CDR2 from the germline V gene are SGHTA and FQGNSA. The CDR3 runs to 16 residues. Trimming pared 1 base from V and 4 bases from J, leaving 14 bases between. The CDR3 DNA is TGTGCCAGCAGCTTAGAAGGAGCAGGCCATTACAATGAGCAGTTCTTC. It translates to CASSLEGAGHYNEQFF.

This clonotype was counted only a few times. This rearrangement joins TRBV20-1 to TRBJ2-5; D call uncertain. The V end was cut by 3 bases, the J end by 5 bases, with 10 bases between. The CDR3 spans 12 residues. Germline V CDR1 and CDR2: DFQATT, SNEGSKA (reference sequence). The CDR3 region is CSASAYGETQYF. In DNA form, the CDR3 reads TGCAGTGCTAGCGCCTACGGTGAGACCCAGTACTTC.

This clonotype was counted a few times. The V call is TRBV5-1, the J call TRBJ2-1, with 10 nucleotides matching TRBD2. This CDR3 region has 17 residues. Germline-derived CDR1 and CDR2 are SGHRS and YFSETQ. Losses at the gene ends were 0 bases for V and 9 bases for J; bases not matched to a gene: 12. The CDR3 is CASSLDSASGSVREQFF. CDR3 DNA: TGCGCCAGCAGCTTGGATTCAGCTAGCGGGAGTGTTCGTGAGCAGTTCTTC.

In its sample, this clonotype was seen a few times. The V call is TRBV18, the J call TRBJ1-1, with D unclear. V lost 1 base and J 0 bases, leaving 6 bases between the germline ends. The CDR3 has 14 amino acids. Germline loops: CDR1 KGHSH, CDR2 LQKENI. The CDR3 coding sequence is TGTGCCAGCTCACCACAGGGTTTGAACACTGAAGCTTTCTTT. This encodes CASSPQGLNTEAFF.

The chain is built from TRBV4-1 and TRBJ1-4; D is unclear. The CDR3 consists of 16 residues. The V end lost 4 bases, the J end lost 5 bases, and 17 bases lay between the germline ends. Germline CDR1 MGHRA, CDR2 YSYEKL. CDR3 coding DNA: TGCGCCAGCAGCCCCGACTCGGGCGGGATAAATGAAAAACTGTTTTTT. It encodes CASSPDSGGINEKLFF.

This clonotype was picked up a small number of times. CDR3 nucleotides: TGCAGTGCTAGCCAGGGCACTAGTTTCTACGAGCAGTACTTC. Translated, it gives CSASQGTSFYEQYF. The chain employs TRBV20-1 and TRBJ2-7, with D possibly being TRBD1 or TRBD2 (5 bases each). From germline, CDR1 is DFQATT and CDR2 SNEGSKA (reference sequence). The CDR3 runs 14 residues. V was pared by 3 bases and J by 3 bases, with 15 bases between.

This clonotype has a count of ten or more. The chain joins TRBV7-3 to TRBJ2-3; 7 nucleotides align to TRBD2. Germline CDR1 reads SGHTA; CDR2 reads FQGTGA. The trim removed 3 bases at V and 0 bases at J, leaving 0 bases unmatched. The CDR3 consists of 14 residues. DNA for the CDR3: TGTGCCAGCAGCTTGACTAGCAGCACAGATACGCAGTATTTT. This translates into CASSLTSSTDTQYF.

This clonotype was seen repeatedly, ten times or more. The chain links TRBV20-1 to TRBJ2-4; TRBD2 matches 7 bases. Losses at the gene ends were 6 bases for V and 8 bases for J; bases not matched to a gene: 16. Per germline, CDR1 DFQATT and CDR2 SNEGSKA (reference sequence). The CDR3 runs 15 residues. The CDR3 nucleotides read TGCAGTGCGACAGAACCGCGGGGGAACGTGGACATTCAGTACTTC. It specifies CSATEPRGNVDIQYF.